The 14 T cell receptor beta chains listed next were all sequenced from one sample in a study of T cells in Graves' hyperthyroidism and ophthalmopathy. Template material for amplifying TCR beta CDR3 regions consisted of RNA transcripts. The TCR CDR3 was amplified in a first-round RT-PCR using the HTBI primer set. TCRdb re-called the multiplex PCR reads with MiXCR, one entry per CDR3 protein. The table records about 360,000 distinct CDR3 sequences, more than 20% of them present only once. Sequencing input: blood. These receptors were obtained from a man between 45 and 60 years old with Graves' hyperthyroidism.

The chain employs TRBV6-5 and TRBJ2-3, with 10 positions matching TRBD2. The germline gives CDR1 MNHEY, CDR2 SVGAGI. V dropped 2 bases and J dropped 5; count of bases not matched to a gene: 7. The CDR3 extends over 16 amino acids. CDR3 DNA sequence: TGTGCCAGCAGTTACGGAGCGGGAGGGCGGGGAGATACGCAGTATTTT. Translation: CASSYGAGGRGDTQYF.

In its sample, this clonotype was seen once. The chain recombines TRBV11-2 with TRBJ2-3; either TRBD1 or TRBD2 may fit D (5 bases each). From germline, CDR1 is SGHAT and CDR2 FQNNGV. The CDR3 spans 14 residues. The V and J ends lost 0 bases and 4 bases respectively, with 8 bases between them. CDR3 residues: CASSLDLGADTQYF. CDR3 nucleotides: TGTGCCAGCAGCTTAGATCTGGGGGCAGATACGCAGTATTTT. The full variable domain, its missing parts supplied by reference TRBV11-2 and TRBJ2-3, is EAGVAQSPRYKIIEKRQSVAFWCNPISGHATLYWYQQILGQGPKLLIQFQNNGVVDDSQLPKDRFSAERLKGVDSTLKIQPAKLEDSAVYLCASSLDLGADTQYFGPGTRLTVL.

V gene TRBV12-3 or TRBV12-4 combines with J gene TRBJ2-2; 9 positions agree with TRBD2. This CDR3 has 16 residues. V lost 3 bases, J lost 5 bases, and 7 bases stayed unmatched. The CDR3 coding sequence is TGTGCCAGCAGTTTTCGGGCTAGCGGGAAGACCGGGGAGCTGTTTTTT. It encodes CASSFRASGKTGELFF.

The table lists this clonotype with many counts. CDR3 residues: CASSHVGTGYEQYF. DNA for the CDR3: TGTGCCAGCAGCCATGTAGGGACGGGCTACGAGCAGTACTTC. The chain is built from TRBV11-3 and TRBJ2-7; D assignment may be TRBD1 or TRBD2 (5 bases each). This CDR3 is 14 amino acids long. Germline CDR1 and CDR2: SGHNT and YENEEA. Trimming left V 5 bases short and J 3 bases short, with 14 bases between.

This clonotype was picked up a small number of times. The rearrangement uses TRBV3-1 and TRBJ2-7; 14 positions agree with TRBD2. The length of the CDR3 is 17 residues. V gave up 8 bases and J gave up 3 bases; unmatched junction bases: 12. The V gene's germline CDR1 is LGHDT and CDR2 YNNKEL (reference sequence). The CDR3 reads CASSKVSGLAGGYEQYF. The CDR3 DNA reads TGTGCCAGCTCTAAAGTTTCAGGACTAGCGGGAGGCTACGAGCAGTACTTC.

The chain uses TRBV30 and TRBJ2-1, with D tentatively TRBD2 (5 bases). V was shortened by 5 bases and J by 8 bases, with 19 bases between the two germline ends. The CDR3 is 14 amino acids. Per germline, CDR1 GTSNPN and CDR2 SVGIG (reference sequence). Here the CDR3 DNA reads TGTGCCTGGCGGGGTATGGTTGTGGGTGATGAGCAGTTCTTC. This encodes CAWRGMVVGDEQFF.

The rearrangement joins TRBV20-1 to TRBJ2-5, with a weak D call TRBD2 (6 bases). CDR3 length: 14 residues. The germline V and J ends were trimmed by 6 bases and 5 bases, with 19 bases remaining between them. Germline V lookup: CDR1 DFQATT, CDR2 SNEGSKA (reference sequence). This CDR3 reads CSAVRTPGGETQYF. In DNA, the CDR3 is TGCAGTGCCGTCCGGACGCCAGGAGGGGAGACCCAGTACTTC.

Only a few counts were recorded for this clonotype. The rearrangement links TRBV7-2 to TRBJ2-1; possible D gene TRBD1, 6 bases. Trimming cost V 4 bases and J 14 bases, with 24 bases left between them. Germline CDR1 and CDR2: SGHTA and FQGNSA. CDR3 size: 15 residues. The CDR3: CASSSSNNRAQEEFF. The CDR3 nucleotides are TGTGCCAGCAGCTCGTCTAATAACAGGGCCCAAGAGGAGTTCTTC.

V and J are TRBV12-3 or TRBV12-4 and TRBJ2-3; tentatively, D is TRBD1 or TRBD2 (5 bases each). The CDR3 is 14 residues long. The V gene lost 4 bases and the J gene lost 1 base, with 9 bases spanning the gap. CDR3 sequence (DNA): TGTGCCAGCAGTTCTCAGGGAGGCACAGATACGCAGTATTTT. This sequence encodes CASSSQGGTDTQYF.

V is TRBV30 and J is TRBJ2-1; either TRBD1 or TRBD2 may supply D (6 bases each). Germline-derived CDR1 and CDR2 are GTSNPN and SVGIG (reference sequence). The length of the CDR3 is 13 residues. V gave up 4 bases and J gave up 7 bases, with 14 bases separating them. Written as DNA, the CDR3 is TGTGCCTGGACTGGGGGGCTTGGGAATGAGCAGTTCTTC. Its protein product is CAWTGGLGNEQFF.

This clonotype was seen many times. The chain has TRBV7-2 and TRBJ2-5; tentatively, D is TRBD1 (5 bases). V gave up 10 bases and J gave up 5 bases, with 17 bases separating them. This CDR3 has 13 amino acids. CDR1 is SGHTA, CDR2 FQGNSA, per germline. The CDR3 is CATTKGPAETQYF. DNA of the CDR3: TGTGCCACGACGAAGGGGCCAGCGGAGACCCAGTACTTC.

Only a few counts were recorded for this clonotype. The gene calls are TRBV11-2 and TRBJ2-7; possible D gene TRBD1, 6 bases. Germline V gene lookup returns CDR1 SGHAT and CDR2 FQNNGV. The V end lost 5 bases, the J end lost 0 bases, and 11 bases lay between the germline ends. The CDR3 consists of 14 residues. The CDR3, as DNA: TGTGCCAGCAGCCCGGACAGCTACTCCTACGAGCAGTACTTC. Its translation is CASSPDSYSYEQYF.

V is TRBV6-8 and J is TRBJ1-5; TRBD1 aligns across 11 bases. V shed 6 bases, J shed 5 bases, and the junction held 6 bases outside the gene matches. The germline V gene has CDR1 MNHGY and CDR2 SAAAGT. This CDR3 comprises 15 residues. The CDR3 sequence: CASSAGQGDHQPQHF. DNA for the CDR3: TGTGCCAGCAGCGCGGGACAGGGGGACCATCAGCCCCAGCATTTT.

This clonotype was detected ten times or more. The chain carries TRBV7-9 and TRBJ1-1; a weak D match, TRBD1 (5 bases). Germline loops: CDR1 SEHNR, CDR2 FQNEAQ (reference sequence). The V gene lost 1 base and the J gene lost 0 bases, with 9 bases spanning the gap. The CDR3 contains 15 residues. The CDR3 coding sequence is TGTGCCAGCAGCTTAGTTGGGGCCTTGAACACTGAAGCTTTCTTT. This codes for CASSLVGALNTEAFF.